The entry below gives a single TCR beta chain sequence along with its context. No antigen is known for it. This entry comes from a study of OX40 agonist ivuxolimab in advanced cancers. Study-wide context: Each dose-escalation patient presented with hepatocellular carcinoma, melanoma, renal cell or head and neck cancer.

Whole-study results and caveats: In a subset of nonresponders, normalized T-cell clonal expansion was also low. Patients with a partial response at 0.1-3.0 mg/kg had among the lowest clonal expansion.

TCRdb keeps only in-frame clones here, not all; method: immunoSEQ multiplex PCR. The table includes about 100,000 clones, around 90% detected once. Patients who had autoimmune disease history or got systemic immunosuppression were left out. The V gene's germline CDR1 is ENHRY and CDR2 SYGVKD. V was pared by 8 bases and J by 1 base, with 15 bases between. This CDR3 has 16 amino acids. This chain joins TRBV10-3 and TRBJ2-6; D gene uncertain. The material sequenced was CD4+ or CD8+ T cells sorted from blood, taken in a trial of the OX40 agonist ivuxolimab. The TCR comes from an adult with an advanced solid tumor such as melanoma, head and neck, liver or kidney cancer. The CDR3 protein is CAILVVTASGANVLTF. In DNA, the CDR3 is TGTGCCATCCTCGTGGTGACGGCTTCTGGGGCCAACGTCCTGACTTTC.